This T cell receptor beta chain comes out of a study of early T cells in non-severe SARS-CoV-2 infection. Turning to the study itself: Sequencing targeted bulk RNA from unsorted whole blood, leaving chains unpaired.

In its sample, this clonotype was seen many times. TCRdb processed the 5' RACE reads anew with MiXCR; each CDR3 protein has one entry. The data show 85,000 to 100,000 distinct CDR3 sequences, 11% seen once. The sequence was obtained from an adult who was a healthcare worker with PCR-confirmed SARS-CoV-2 infection or an uninfected control (not recorded which). The sequencing here drew on whole blood, taken at baseline.

DNA of the CDR3: TGTGCCAGCAGTTCCCCGGGGAGAGGCGGCTCGAACACCGGGGAGCTGTTTTTT. Its protein product is CASSSPGRGGSNTGELFF. The gene calls are TRBV28 and TRBJ2-2, with D possibly being TRBD2 (5 bases). Germline-derived CDR1 and CDR2 are MDHEN and SYDVKM. V gave up 4 bases and J gave up 0 bases, with 18 bases separating them. The CDR3 is 18 amino acids.